The 18 T cell receptor beta chains below all came from one sample that was sequenced in a study of CXCR3-negative and CXCR3-positive naive CD8 T cells. General study points: Naive cells positive for CXCR3 carried more hydrophobic TRB CDR3s than CXCR3-negative ones.

TRB cDNA libraries were made by UMI-labeled 5' RACE. Reanalyzing the 5' RACE reads, TCRdb keeps one entry per CDR3 protein, without DNA. The sample holds about 86,000 distinct CDR3 sequences. Their antigens remain unidentified. The material sequenced was naive CXCR3+ CD8+ T cells from blood. Subset noted: CD45RO-CCR7+CD27+CD95- naive CD8+ T cells expressing CXCR3 (TNR3+). The receptors stem from a human donor in good health. Some clones in this sample may be carry-over from other donors' samples.

The chain joins TRBV5-1 to TRBJ1-1; TCRdb designates TRBD1, a call that cannot be tested without DNA. The CDR3 is made up of 14 amino acids. Germline V CDR1 and CDR2: SGHRS, YFSETQ. The CDR3 region is CASSRGTGDTEAFF.

This sequence joins TRBV6-2 or TRBV6-3 and TRBJ2-3; no DNA is available, so the TRBD2 call from TCRdb remains unchecked. Germline loops: CDR1 MNHEY, CDR2 SVGEGT. This CDR3 has 17 amino acids. The CDR3 region is CASSYKAGTSGRDTQYF.

This chain connects TRBV29-1 to TRBJ2-2; no DNA is available, so the TRBD1 call from TCRdb remains unchecked. Germline loops: CDR1 SQVTM, CDR2 ANQGSEA. The CDR3 consists of 14 residues. CDR3: CSVDKGVSNGELFF.

The rearrangement uses TRBV9 and TRBJ2-3; lacking DNA, the TRBD1 call made by TCRdb goes unchecked. Per germline, CDR1 SGDLS and CDR2 YYNGEE. The CDR3 has 16 amino acids. CDR3 sequence: CASSVDLGAYTDTQYF.

The gene calls are TRBV6-6 and TRBJ2-7; there is no DNA to check the TCRdb D call of TRBD2. Germline V gene lookup returns CDR1 MNHNY and CDR2 SVGAGI (reference sequence). CDR3 length: 15 amino acids. CDR3 amino acids: CASSYVAGDSYEQYF.

The chain combines TRBV10-2 with TRBJ2-7; TCRdb's D call of TRBD1 is untestable without DNA. This CDR3 comprises 14 residues. Germline V gene data show CDR1 as WSHSY and CDR2 as SAAADI. CDR3 protein: CASSVGAPSYEQYF.

The chain has TRBV6-5 and TRBJ2-3; TCRdb lists TRBD2, though no DNA is available to test this call. This CDR3 contains 14 residues. Germline V gene sequence: CDR1 MNHEY, CDR2 SVGAGI. The CDR3: CASSEDWLGNTQYF.

The rearrangement links TRBV20-1 to TRBJ2-4; TCRdb's D call, TRBD1, is unchecked because there is no DNA. The CDR3 consists of 16 residues. Germline CDR1 and CDR2: DFQATT and SNEGSKA (reference sequence). This chain's CDR3 is CSARGWGAVAKNIQYF.

The chain joins TRBV7-6 to TRBJ2-2. CDR1 is SGHVS, CDR2 FNYEAQ, per germline. The CDR3 spans 16 residues. The CDR3 sequence is CASSLERSGGTGELFF.

The chain joins TRBV27 to TRBJ1-4; the D call of TRBD1 rests on TCRdb alone, since no DNA is present to check it. CDR3 length: 14 amino acids. The germline CDR1 and CDR2 sequences are MNHEY and SMNVEV (reference sequence). The chain's CDR3 is CASRSGTGNLRLFF.

The chain recombines TRBV6-5 with TRBJ2-7; lacking DNA, the TRBD2 call made by TCRdb goes unchecked. Germline V gene lookup returns CDR1 MNHEY and CDR2 SVGAGI. The CDR3 totals 15 residues. The CDR3 loop is CASSYTAGGTYEQYF.

V usage is TRBV27 and J usage is TRBJ2-7; no DNA is available, so the TRBD2 call from TCRdb remains unchecked. Germline-derived CDR1 and CDR2 are MNHEY and SMNVEV (reference sequence). The CDR3 is 19 amino acids. This chain's CDR3 is CASSLSGLAGGSSSYEQYF.

This CDR3 is CSATGGSDYEQYF. The V call is TRBV29-1, the J call TRBJ2-7; TCRdb proposes TRBD1, but this gene call is untestable without DNA. CDR1 and CDR2 (germline): SQVTM, ANQGSEA. This CDR3 is 13 amino acids long.

The chain uses TRBV29-1 and TRBJ2-7. The CDR3 has 13 residues. Germline V gives CDR1 SQVTM, CDR2 ANQGSEA. CDR3 sequence: CSVWNGVAYEQYF.

The CDR3 reads CASSLSGTSYEQYF. V and J are TRBV28 and TRBJ2-7; TCRdb names TRBD1, which stays unverified in the absence of DNA. CDR3 length: 14 amino acids. Germline lookup yields CDR1 MDHEN and CDR2 SYDVKM.

This rearrangement joins TRBV10-3 to TRBJ2-7; the TCRdb call, TRBD1, lacks DNA for checking. The CDR3 has 13 residues. Germline loops: CDR1 ENHRY, CDR2 SYGVKD. The CDR3 loop reads CAISTTGSYEQYF.

Here the CDR3 reads CASSPLPGSSYNEQFF. J is TRBJ2-1 and V is TRBV7-3. Germline assignment: CDR1 SGHTA and CDR2 FQGTGA. The CDR3 totals 16 residues.

The rearrangement links TRBV29-1 to TRBJ1-2. The CDR3 loop spans 13 amino acids. Germline loops: CDR1 SQVTM, CDR2 ANQGSEA. The chain's CDR3 is CSVDATDNYGYTF.